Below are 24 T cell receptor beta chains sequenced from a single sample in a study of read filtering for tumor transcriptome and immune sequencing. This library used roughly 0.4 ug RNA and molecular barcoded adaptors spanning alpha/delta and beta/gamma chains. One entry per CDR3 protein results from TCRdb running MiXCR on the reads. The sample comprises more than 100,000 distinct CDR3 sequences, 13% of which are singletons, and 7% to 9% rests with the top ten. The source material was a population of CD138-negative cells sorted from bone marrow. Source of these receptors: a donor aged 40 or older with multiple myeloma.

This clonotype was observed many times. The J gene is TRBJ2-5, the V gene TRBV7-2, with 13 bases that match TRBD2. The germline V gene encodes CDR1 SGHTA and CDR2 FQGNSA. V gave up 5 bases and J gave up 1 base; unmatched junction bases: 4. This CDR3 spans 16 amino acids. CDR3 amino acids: CASSPGTSGVQETQYF. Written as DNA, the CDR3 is TGTGCCAGCAGCCCCGGGACTAGCGGGGTCCAAGAGACCCAGTACTTC.

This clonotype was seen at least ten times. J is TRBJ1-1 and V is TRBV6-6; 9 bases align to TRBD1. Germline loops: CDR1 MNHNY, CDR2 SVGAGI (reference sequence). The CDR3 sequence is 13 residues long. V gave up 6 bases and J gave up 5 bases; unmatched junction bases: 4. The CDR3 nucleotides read TGTGCCAGCAGGTCGACAGGGGGGACTGAAGCTTTCTTT. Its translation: CASRSTGGTEAFF.

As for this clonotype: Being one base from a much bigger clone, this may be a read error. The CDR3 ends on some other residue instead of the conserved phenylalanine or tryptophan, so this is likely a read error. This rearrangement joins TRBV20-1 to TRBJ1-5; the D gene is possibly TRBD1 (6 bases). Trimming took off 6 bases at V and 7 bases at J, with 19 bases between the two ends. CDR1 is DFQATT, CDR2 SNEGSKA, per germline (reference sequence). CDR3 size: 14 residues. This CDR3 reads CSALTGGPRQPQHL. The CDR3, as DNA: TGCAGTGCCTTAACGGGGGGCCCACGGCAGCCCCAGCATTTG.

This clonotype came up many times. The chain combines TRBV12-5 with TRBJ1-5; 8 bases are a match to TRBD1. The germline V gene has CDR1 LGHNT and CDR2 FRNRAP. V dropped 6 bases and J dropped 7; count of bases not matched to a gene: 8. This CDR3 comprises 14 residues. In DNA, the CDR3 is TGTGCTAGTGGCCCCACAGGGGGGGTGCAGCCCCAGCATTTT. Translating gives CASGPTGGVQPQHF.

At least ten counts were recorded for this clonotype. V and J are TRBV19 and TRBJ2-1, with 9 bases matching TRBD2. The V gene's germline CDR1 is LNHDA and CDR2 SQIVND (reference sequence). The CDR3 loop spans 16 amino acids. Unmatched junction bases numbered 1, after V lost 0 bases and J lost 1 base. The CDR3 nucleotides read TGTGCCAGTAGTATAGAAGCGGGAGGTTCCTACAATGAGCAGTTCTTC. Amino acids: CASSIEAGGSYNEQFF.

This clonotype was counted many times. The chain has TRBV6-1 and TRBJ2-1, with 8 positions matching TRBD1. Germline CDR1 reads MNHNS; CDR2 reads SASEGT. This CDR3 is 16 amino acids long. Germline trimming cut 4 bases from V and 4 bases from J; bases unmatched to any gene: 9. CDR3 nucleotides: TGTGCCAGCAGTGGGTTCGGACAGGGAGGATACAATGAGCAGTTCTTC. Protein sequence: CASSGFGQGGYNEQFF.

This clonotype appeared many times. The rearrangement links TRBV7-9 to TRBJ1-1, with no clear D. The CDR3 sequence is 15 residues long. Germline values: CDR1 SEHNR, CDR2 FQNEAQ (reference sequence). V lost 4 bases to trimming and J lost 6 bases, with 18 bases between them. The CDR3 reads CASSSLGGRVAEAFF. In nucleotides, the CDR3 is TGTGCCAGCAGCTCCCTCGGAGGGCGGGTCGCTGAAGCTTTCTTT.

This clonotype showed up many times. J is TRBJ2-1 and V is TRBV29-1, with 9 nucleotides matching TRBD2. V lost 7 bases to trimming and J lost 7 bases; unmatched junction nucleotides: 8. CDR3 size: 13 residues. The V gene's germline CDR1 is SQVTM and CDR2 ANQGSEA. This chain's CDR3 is CSALGGGVNEQFF. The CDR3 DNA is TGCAGCGCCCTGGGCGGGGGGGTAAATGAGCAGTTCTTC.

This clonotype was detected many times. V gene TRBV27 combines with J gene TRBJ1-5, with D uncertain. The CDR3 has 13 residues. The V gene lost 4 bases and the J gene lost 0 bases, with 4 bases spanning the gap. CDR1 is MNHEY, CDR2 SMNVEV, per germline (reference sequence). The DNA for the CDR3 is TGTGCCAGCAGTTATTATAGCAATCAGCCCCAGCATTTT. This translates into CASSYYSNQPQHF.

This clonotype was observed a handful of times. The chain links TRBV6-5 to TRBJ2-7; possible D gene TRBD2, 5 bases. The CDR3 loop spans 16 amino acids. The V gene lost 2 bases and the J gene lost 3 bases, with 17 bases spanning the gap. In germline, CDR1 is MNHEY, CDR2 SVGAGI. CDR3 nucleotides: TGTGCCAGCAGTTACGGCGTGGGGAGAAACGTCTACGAGCAGTACTTC. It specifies CASSYGVGRNVYEQYF.

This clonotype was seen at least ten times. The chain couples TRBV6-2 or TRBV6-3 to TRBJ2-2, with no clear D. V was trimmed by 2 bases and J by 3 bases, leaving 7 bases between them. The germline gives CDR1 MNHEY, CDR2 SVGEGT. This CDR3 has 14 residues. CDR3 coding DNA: TGTGCCAGCAGTTACGGGCATTACACCGGGGAGCTGTTTTTT. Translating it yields CASSYGHYTGELFF.

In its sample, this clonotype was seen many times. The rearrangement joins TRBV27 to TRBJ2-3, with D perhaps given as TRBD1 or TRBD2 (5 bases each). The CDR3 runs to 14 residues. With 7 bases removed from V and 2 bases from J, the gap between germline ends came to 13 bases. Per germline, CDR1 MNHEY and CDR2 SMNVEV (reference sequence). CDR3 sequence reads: CASTIGTATDTQYF. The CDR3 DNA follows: TGTGCCAGCACTATAGGGACGGCCACAGATACGCAGTATTTT.

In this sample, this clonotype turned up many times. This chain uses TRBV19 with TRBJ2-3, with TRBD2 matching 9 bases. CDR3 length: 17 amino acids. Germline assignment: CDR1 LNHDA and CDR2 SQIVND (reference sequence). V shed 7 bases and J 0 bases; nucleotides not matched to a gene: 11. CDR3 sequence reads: CASTTRPSGVSTDTQYF. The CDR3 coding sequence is TGTGCCAGTACCACCCGGCCTAGCGGGGTTAGCACAGATACGCAGTATTTT.

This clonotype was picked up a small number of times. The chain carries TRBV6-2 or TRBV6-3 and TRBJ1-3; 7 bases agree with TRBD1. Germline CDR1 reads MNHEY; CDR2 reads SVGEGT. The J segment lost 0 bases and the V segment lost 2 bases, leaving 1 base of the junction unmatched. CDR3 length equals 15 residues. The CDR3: CASSYGTASGNTIYF. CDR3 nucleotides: TGTGCCAGCAGTTACGGGACAGCCTCTGGAAACACCATATATTTT.

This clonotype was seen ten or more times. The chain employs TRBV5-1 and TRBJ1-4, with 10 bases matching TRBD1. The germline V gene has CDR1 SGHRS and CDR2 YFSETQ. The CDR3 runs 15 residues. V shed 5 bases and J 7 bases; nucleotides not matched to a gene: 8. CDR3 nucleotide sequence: TGCGCCAGCAGTCAATGGTGGGACAGGGGTGAAAAACTGTTTTTT. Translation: CASSQWWDRGEKLFF.

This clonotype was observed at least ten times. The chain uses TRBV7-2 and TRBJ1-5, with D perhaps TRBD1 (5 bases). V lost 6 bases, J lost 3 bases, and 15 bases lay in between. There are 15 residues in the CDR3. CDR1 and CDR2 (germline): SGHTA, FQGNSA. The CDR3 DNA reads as TGTGCCAGCAGTCTCCGGGCCAGGGCCAATCAGCCCCAGCATTTT. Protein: CASSLRARANQPQHF.

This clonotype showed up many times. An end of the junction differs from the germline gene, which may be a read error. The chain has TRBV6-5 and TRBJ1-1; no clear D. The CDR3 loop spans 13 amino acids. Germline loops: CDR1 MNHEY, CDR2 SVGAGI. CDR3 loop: CASSLTGGTEAFF. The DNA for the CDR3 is TGCGCCAGCAGCCTTACGGGAGGCACTGAAGCTTTCTTT.

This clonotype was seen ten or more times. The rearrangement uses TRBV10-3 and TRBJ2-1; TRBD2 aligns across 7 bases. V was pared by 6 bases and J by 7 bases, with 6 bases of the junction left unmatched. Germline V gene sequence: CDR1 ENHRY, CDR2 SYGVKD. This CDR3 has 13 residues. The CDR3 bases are TGTGCCATCAGGGGACTACCCAAAAATGAGCAGTTCTTC. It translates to CAIRGLPKNEQFF.

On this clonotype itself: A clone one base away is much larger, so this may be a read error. The DNA of the CDR3 is TGCAGTGCTCCCCTAAACACCGGGGAGCTGCTTTTT. This sequence encodes CSAPLNTGELLF. The V and J genes are TRBV20-1 and TRBJ2-2, with D possibly matching TRBD2 (5 bases). The CDR3 is made up of 12 amino acids. Germline CDR1 DFQATT, CDR2 SNEGSKA (reference sequence).

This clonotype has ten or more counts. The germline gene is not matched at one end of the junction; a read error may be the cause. In DNA, the CDR3 is TGTGCCAGCAGCTTGGCGTGGAATGAGCAGTTCTTC. Its translation: CASSLAWNEQFF. The gene calls are TRBV5-1 and TRBJ2-1; D is ambiguous. The CDR3 has 12 residues. Germline CDR1 SGHRS, CDR2 YFSETQ.

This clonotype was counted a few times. The CDR3 here is CSARVRPTSTDTQYF. The CDR3 DNA follows: TGCAGTGCTAGAGTGAGACCTACTAGCACAGATACGCAGTATTTT. This rearrangement joins TRBV20-1 to TRBJ2-3; D call uncertain. CDR3 length equals 15 residues. Germline V gives CDR1 DFQATT, CDR2 SNEGSKA (reference sequence). Trimming took 1 base from V and 0 from J, leaving 11 bases between them.

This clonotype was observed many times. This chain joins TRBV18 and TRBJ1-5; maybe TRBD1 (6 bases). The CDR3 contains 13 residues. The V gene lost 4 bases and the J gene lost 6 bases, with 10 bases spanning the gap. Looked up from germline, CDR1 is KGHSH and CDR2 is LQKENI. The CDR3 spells CASSLGQIQPQHF. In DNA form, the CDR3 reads TGTGCCAGCTCACTAGGACAGATTCAGCCCCAGCATTTT. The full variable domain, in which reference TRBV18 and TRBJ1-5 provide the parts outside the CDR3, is NAGVMQNPRHLVRRRGQEARLRCSPMKGHSHVYWYRQLPEEGLKFMVYLQKENIIDESGMPKERFSAEFPKEGPSILRIQQVVRGDSAAYFCASSLGQIQPQHFGDGTRLSIL.

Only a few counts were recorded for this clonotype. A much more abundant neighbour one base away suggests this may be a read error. The CDR3 reads CASSGAGREQYF. CDR3 nucleotides: TGCGCCAGCAGTGGCGCAGGGAGAGAGCAGTACTTC. V usage is TRBV10-2 and J usage is TRBJ2-7, with D possibly being TRBD1 or TRBD2 (5 bases each). The germline V and J ends were trimmed by 4 bases and 7 bases, with 11 bases remaining between them. Germline V gene data show CDR1 as WSHSY and CDR2 as SAAADI. The CDR3 loop spans 12 amino acids.

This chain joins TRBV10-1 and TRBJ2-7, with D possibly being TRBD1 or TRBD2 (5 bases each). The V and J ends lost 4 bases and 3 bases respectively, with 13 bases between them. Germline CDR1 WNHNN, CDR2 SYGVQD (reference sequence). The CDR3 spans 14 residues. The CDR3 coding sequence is TGCGCCAGCAGTGGGTCGTATGGGGGCTACGAGCAGTACTTC. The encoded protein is CASSGSYGGYEQYF.